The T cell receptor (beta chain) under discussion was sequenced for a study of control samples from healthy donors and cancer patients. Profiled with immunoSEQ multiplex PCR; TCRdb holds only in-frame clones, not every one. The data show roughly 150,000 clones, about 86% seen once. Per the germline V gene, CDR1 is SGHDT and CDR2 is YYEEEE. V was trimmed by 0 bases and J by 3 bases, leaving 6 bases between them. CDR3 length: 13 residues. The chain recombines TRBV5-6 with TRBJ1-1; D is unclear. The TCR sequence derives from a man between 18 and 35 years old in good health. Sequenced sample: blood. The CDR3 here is CASSLGGDTEAFF. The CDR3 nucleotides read TGTGCCAGCAGCTTGGGTGGAGACACTGAAGCTTTCTTT.